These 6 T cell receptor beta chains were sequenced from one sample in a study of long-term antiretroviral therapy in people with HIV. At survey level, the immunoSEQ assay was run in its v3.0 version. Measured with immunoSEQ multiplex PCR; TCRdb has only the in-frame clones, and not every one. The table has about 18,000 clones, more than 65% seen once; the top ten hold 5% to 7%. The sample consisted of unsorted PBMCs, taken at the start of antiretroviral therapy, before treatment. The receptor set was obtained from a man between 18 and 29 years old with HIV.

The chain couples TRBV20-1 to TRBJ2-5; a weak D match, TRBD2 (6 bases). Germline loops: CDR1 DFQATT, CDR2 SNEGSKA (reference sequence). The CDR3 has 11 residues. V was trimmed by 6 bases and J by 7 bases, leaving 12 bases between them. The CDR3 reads CSAPRRGTQYF. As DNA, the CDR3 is TGCAGTGCACCTCGGAGGGGGACCCAGTACTTC.

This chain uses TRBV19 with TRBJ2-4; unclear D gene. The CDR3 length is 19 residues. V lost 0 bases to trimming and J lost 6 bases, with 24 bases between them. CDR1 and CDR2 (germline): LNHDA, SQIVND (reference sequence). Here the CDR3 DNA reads TGTGCCAGTAGTATAGACCCGCCGGGCCTGACAAGTGATAGAAACATTCAGTACTTC. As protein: CASSIDPPGLTSDRNIQYF.

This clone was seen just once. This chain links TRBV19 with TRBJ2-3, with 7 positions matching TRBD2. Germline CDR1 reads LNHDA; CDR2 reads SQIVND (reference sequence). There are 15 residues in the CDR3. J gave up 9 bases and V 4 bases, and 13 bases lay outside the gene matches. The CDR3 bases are TGTGCCAGTAGTAAAGGGACTATCCGAAAAAACACGCAGTATTTT. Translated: CASSKGTIRKNTQYF.

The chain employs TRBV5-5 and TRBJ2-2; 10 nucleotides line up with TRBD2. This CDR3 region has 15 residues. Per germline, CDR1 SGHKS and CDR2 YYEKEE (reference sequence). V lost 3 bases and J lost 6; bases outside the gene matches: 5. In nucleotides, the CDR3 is TGTGCCAGCAGCTCTAGCGGGAGAGGGGCCGGGGAGCTGTTTTTT. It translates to CASSSSGRGAGELFF.

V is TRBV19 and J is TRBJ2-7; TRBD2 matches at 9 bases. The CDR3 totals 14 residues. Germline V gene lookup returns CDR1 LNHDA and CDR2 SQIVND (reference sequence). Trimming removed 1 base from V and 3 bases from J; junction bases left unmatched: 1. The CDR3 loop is CASSIGSGSYEQYF. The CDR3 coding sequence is TGTGCCAGTAGTATAGGTAGCGGGAGCTACGAGCAGTACTTC. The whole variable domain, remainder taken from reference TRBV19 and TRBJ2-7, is DGGITQSPKYLFRKEGQNVTLSCEQNLNHDAMYWYRQDPGQGLRLIYYSQIVNDFQKGDIAEGYSVSREKKESFPLTVTSAQKNPTAFYLCASSIGSGSYEQYFGPGTRLTVT.

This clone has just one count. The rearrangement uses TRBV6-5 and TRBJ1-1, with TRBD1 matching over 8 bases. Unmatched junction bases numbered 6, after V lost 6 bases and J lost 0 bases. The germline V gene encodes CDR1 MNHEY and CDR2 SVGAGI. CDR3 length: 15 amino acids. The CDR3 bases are TGTGCCAGCAGGAAGGGGGACAGGATGAACACTGAAGCTTTCTTT. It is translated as CASRKGDRMNTEAFF.